The 13 T cell receptor beta chains below were found in one sample sequenced in a study of control samples from healthy donors and cancer patients. Profiling relied on immunoSEQ multiplex PCR, and the TCRdb table lists in-frame clones only, not all of them. In the table there are 70,000 to 75,000 clones, about 90% of which are singletons. Source material: blood. These receptors were taken from a woman aged 45-60 years in good health.

V and J are TRBV29-1 and TRBJ2-5, with 9 bases identical to TRBD1. From germline, CDR1 is SQVTM and CDR2 ANQGSEA. This CDR3 comprises 11 residues. The junction had 6 bases not matched to a gene; V was cut back by 6 bases and J by 10 bases. CDR3 sequence reads: CSVAQGAHQYF. The CDR3 DNA is TGCAGCGTAGCACAGGGGGCCCACCAGTACTTC.

The chain links TRBV7-8 to TRBJ1-5; the D is unclear. Looked up from germline, CDR1 is SGHVS and CDR2 is FQNEAQ. V lost 0 bases, J lost 6 bases, and 12 bases lay in between. This CDR3 spans 15 amino acids. The CDR3 sequence: CASSLARAQVQPQHF. CDR3 sequence (DNA): TGTGCCAGCAGCTTAGCGCGCGCGCAAGTTCAGCCCCAGCATTTT.

The rearrangement links TRBV15 to TRBJ2-2; the match to TRBD1 covers 8 bases. The germline CDR1 and CDR2 sequences are LNHNV and YYDKDF (reference sequence). This CDR3 comprises 14 residues. Germline trimming cut 3 bases from V and 7 bases from J; bases unmatched to any gene: 4. CDR3 protein: CATSRDRVNGELFF. The CDR3 DNA reads as TGTGCCACCAGCAGGGACAGGGTCAACGGGGAGCTGTTTTTT.

V usage is TRBV6-4 and J usage is TRBJ1-1, with a weak D call TRBD1 (5 bases). Germline V gives CDR1 MRHNA, CDR2 SNTAGT. The length of the CDR3 is 15 residues. The germline V and J ends were trimmed by 4 bases and 0 bases, with 12 bases remaining between them. The CDR3 spells CASSARAGMNTEAFF. CDR3 nucleotide sequence: TGTGCCAGCAGTGCCAGGGCTGGGATGAACACTGAAGCTTTCTTT.

The V gene is TRBV19, the J gene TRBJ1-4, with D unclear. V lost 9 bases to trimming and J lost 4 bases, with 3 bases between them. Germline CDR1 is LNHDA and CDR2 is SQIVND (reference sequence). The CDR3 spans 10 residues. For the CDR3, the DNA is TGTGCCAGAGATAATGAAAAACTGTTTTTT. Translating gives CARDNEKLFF. Filled out from reference TRBV19 and TRBJ1-4, the complete variable domain reads DGGITQSPKYLFRKEGQNVTLSCEQNLNHDAMYWYRQDPGQGLRLIYYSQIVNDFQKGDIAEGYSVSREKKESFPLTVTSAQKNPTAFYLCARDNEKLFFGSGTQLSVL.

This chain uses TRBV4-2 with TRBJ2-1; D uncertain. V was shortened by 5 bases and J by 9 bases, with 8 bases between the two germline ends. There are 11 residues in the CDR3. Germline V lookup: CDR1 LGHNA, CDR2 YNFKEQ. As DNA, the CDR3 is TGTGCCAGCAGCGACCGAGTTGAGCAGTTCTTC. Amino acid sequence: CASSDRVEQFF.

The chain is built from TRBV7-3 and TRBJ2-1; TRBD2 matches 8 bases. Germline CDR1 and CDR2: SGHTA and FQGTGA. With V trimmed by 2 bases and J by 0 bases, 3 bases remained unmatched. The CDR3 runs 16 residues. DNA for the CDR3: TGTGCCAGCAGCTTAGGCGGGAGGTTCTCCTACAATGAGCAGTTCTTC. It specifies CASSLGGRFSYNEQFF.

This sequence joins TRBV5-6 and TRBJ2-5; D might be TRBD2 (6 bases). This CDR3 comprises 15 residues. Germline V gene data show CDR1 as SGHDT and CDR2 as YYEEEE. V gave up 4 bases and J gave up 1 base, with 14 bases separating them. The CDR3 DNA reads TGTGCCAGCAGCATGAGAGCGGGTACCCAAGAGACCCAGTACTTC. This sequence encodes CASSMRAGTQETQYF.

The rearrangement uses TRBV19 and TRBJ2-1, with a weak D call TRBD2 (6 bases). V gave up 8 bases and J gave up 4 bases, with 9 bases separating them. The CDR3 runs 12 residues. Germline loops: CDR1 LNHDA, CDR2 SQIVND (reference sequence). Written as DNA, the CDR3 is TGTGCCAGTGGAGGAGGGTACAATGAGCAGTTCTTC. This encodes CASGGGYNEQFF.

The V and J genes are TRBV18 and TRBJ2-7; 8 bases are a match to TRBD2. V shed 3 bases and J 4 bases; nucleotides not matched to a gene: 2. Germline values: CDR1 KGHSH, CDR2 LQKENI. The CDR3 is made up of 13 amino acids. The CDR3 bases are TGTGCCAGCTCACCGGGACTAGGGTACGAGCAGTACTTC. This gives the protein CASSPGLGYEQYF.

The rearrangement joins TRBV5-6 to TRBJ1-4; 7 bases are shared with TRBD1. CDR3 size: 17 residues. The J segment lost 0 bases and the V segment lost 4 bases, leaving 9 bases of the junction unmatched. The germline V gene has CDR1 SGHDT and CDR2 YYEEEE. CDR3 region: CASSPRQGIPTNEKLFF. The CDR3 coding sequence is TGTGCCAGCAGCCCCAGACAGGGCATTCCAACTAATGAAAAACTGTTTTTT.

The chain is built from TRBV28 and TRBJ2-7, with D possibly TRBD2 on 6 matching bases. Germline V gene data show CDR1 as MDHEN and CDR2 as SYDVKM. The ends were cut back, 6 bases at V and 6 bases at J, with 12 bases in the middle. The CDR3 extends over 12 amino acids. The CDR3 here is CASSLLASEQYF. The CDR3 coding sequence is TGTGCCAGCAGCTTACTAGCCTCCGAGCAGTACTTC.

V is TRBV23-1 and J is TRBJ2-7; D may be TRBD1 or TRBD2 (6 bases each). Being an ORF, TRBV23-1 has a function that is uncertain. With 3 bases removed from V and 3 bases from J, the gap between germline ends came to 24 bases. This CDR3 contains 18 residues. CDR3 nucleotide sequence: TGCGCCAGCAGTCACGGGCGGCTCGAGGGGGAGGTCAACTACGAGCAGTACTTC. Protein sequence: CASSHGRLEGEVNYEQYF.